The T cell receptor beta chain described here comes from a study of cytomegalovirus exposure and HLA in healthy donors. The overall study: HLA-typed donors were the source of around 85 million unique TCRs held in an early data release. Whole-study findings and limits: Serostatus for CMV was the only available immune exposure information. Researchers reported in a later analysis that a missense DCLRE1C variant was tied to TCR beta V- and J-gene trimming. In vitro experiments confirmed that a few CMV-associated chains were specific for CMV antigens.

With 0 bases removed from V and 1 base from J, the gap between germline ends came to 3 bases. This CDR3 is built from 13 residues. The germline V gene has CDR1 LGHNA and CDR2 YSLEER. As regards this clone: The target antigen is unknown.

Vbeta (60) and Jbeta (13) primers were used in the PCR. The method was immunoSEQ multiplex PCR; TCRdb's version includes in-frame clones alone and lacks a portion of them. Of more than 95,000 clones listed, around four fifths are singletons. Sequenced material: PBMCs. The TCR sequence derives from a woman aged 40 to 50 in good health and CMV-seronegative. This sequence joins TRBV4-3 and TRBJ1-1; D call uncertain. The CDR3 bases are TGCGCCAGCAGCCAAGACAGGAACACTGAAGCTTTCTTT. Protein product: CASSQDRNTEAFF.